Listed here are 28 T cell receptor beta chains from one sample, sequenced in a study of T cell repertoires in cytomegalovirus infection. TCRdb redid the calling of the reads with MiXCR, one entry per CDR3 protein. The sample yields 500,000 or so distinct CDR3 sequences, about 15% seen once. Source material: CD8+ T cells from PBMCs. The receptors derive from a human donor in good health (CMV status not recorded). Some clones in this sample may be carry-over from other donors' samples.

This chain joins TRBV20-1 and TRBJ1-2; TRBD1 aligns across 8 bases. The J segment lost 3 bases and the V segment lost 6 bases, leaving 15 bases of the junction unmatched. CDR3 length: 16 amino acids. CDR1 and CDR2 (germline): DFQATT, SNEGSKA (reference sequence). CDR3 DNA sequence: TGCAGTGCGTTCGCCTTCTTACAGGGGGTCGACTATGGCTACACCTTC. It encodes CSAFAFLQGVDYGYTF.

The CDR3 DNA reads as TGTGCCAGCAGTTCCCTCGGCGGTTCTCGAGCGGGACGGTTTGAGCAGTTCTTC. This translates into CASSSLGGSRAGRFEQFF. J is TRBJ2-1 and V is TRBV6-5, with TRBD2 identical over 7 bases. This CDR3 comprises 18 residues. J was trimmed by 9 bases and V by 4 bases; bases with no gene match: 21. The germline CDR1 and CDR2 sequences are MNHEY and SVGAGI.

This clonotype was counted many times. V and J are TRBV11-2 and TRBJ2-3; no clear D. The V and J ends lost 0 bases and 0 bases respectively, with 10 bases between them. The germline gives CDR1 SGHAT, CDR2 FQNNGV. The CDR3 loop spans 16 amino acids. The CDR3 DNA is TGTGCCAGCAGCTTAGAGGGCTACGCTAGCACAGATACGCAGTATTTT. This encodes CASSLEGYASTDTQYF. Variable domain in full (rest from reference TRBV11-2 and TRBJ2-3): EAGVAQSPRYKIIEKRQSVAFWCNPISGHATLYWYQQILGQGPKLLIQFQNNGVVDDSQLPKDRFSAERLKGVDSTLKIQPAKLEDSAVYLCASSLEGYASTDTQYFGPGTRLTVL.

This clonotype occurred a few times. This chain links TRBV27 with TRBJ2-1; D uncertain. CDR1 is MNHEY, CDR2 SMNVEV, per germline (reference sequence). V lost 6 bases and J 3 bases, leaving 12 bases between the germline ends. The CDR3 runs to 14 residues. The CDR3 here is CASRPPAVYNEQFF. As DNA, the CDR3 is TGTGCCAGCAGGCCTCCGGCAGTCTACAATGAGCAGTTCTTC.

This clonotype was seen a few times. The chain employs TRBV20-1 and TRBJ1-2; 9 nucleotides match TRBD1. This CDR3 has 15 amino acids. J lost 4 bases, V lost 0 bases, and 6 bases had no gene match. CDR1 and CDR2 from the germline V gene are DFQATT and SNEGSKA (reference sequence). The CDR3 nucleotides read TGCAGTGCTAGAGATCAGACAGGGGGAAGCTATGGCTACACCTTC. Translating it yields CSARDQTGGSYGYTF.

This chain uses TRBV7-9 with TRBJ1-1; 7 bases map to TRBD1. Germline lookup yields CDR1 SEHNR and CDR2 FQNEAQ (reference sequence). Trimming removed 6 bases from V and 8 bases from J; junction bases left unmatched: 18. CDR3 length: 16 residues. CDR3 DNA: TGTGCCAGCAGTCAGAGGAGGACAGGTGAATTTGGGGAAGCTTTCTTT. It codes for CASSQRRTGEFGEAFF.

This clonotype has a count of ten or more. The chain recombines TRBV7-2 with TRBJ2-7; TRBD2 aligns across 14 bases. This CDR3 is 16 amino acids long. V lost 2 bases, J lost 7 bases, and 7 bases stayed unmatched. The germline V gene encodes CDR1 SGHTA and CDR2 FQGNSA. The CDR3 DNA follows: TGTGCCAGCAGCTTAATAGGGACTAGCGGGAGAGAGGAGCAGTACTTC. It is translated as CASSLIGTSGREEQYF.

V gene TRBV5-6 combines with J gene TRBJ1-1; no clear D. Deletions cut 3 bases from V and 2 bases from J, with 11 bases between. The germline V gene encodes CDR1 SGHDT and CDR2 YYEEEE. The CDR3 sequence is 14 residues long. The CDR3 DNA reads TGTGCCAGCAGCTGGGCTGGAGTAAACACTGAAGCTTTCTTT. This codes for CASSWAGVNTEAFF.

J is TRBJ2-1 and V is TRBV27, with 9 bases matching TRBD2. This CDR3 spans 17 amino acids. Germline-derived CDR1 and CDR2 are MNHEY and SMNVEV (reference sequence). V lost 5 bases to trimming and J lost 0 bases; unmatched junction nucleotides: 8. The CDR3 here is CASSPPGLASSYNEQFF. The CDR3 DNA reads as TGTGCCAGCAGTCCACCCGGACTAGCGAGCTCCTACAATGAGCAGTTCTTC.

This clonotype was counted at least ten times. The J gene is TRBJ2-2, the V gene TRBV27; no clear D. The CDR3 is made up of 13 amino acids. Looked up from germline, CDR1 is MNHEY and CDR2 is SMNVEV (reference sequence). V was pared by 3 bases and J by 1 base, with 3 bases between. As DNA, the CDR3 is TGTGCCAGCAGTTTCTGGAACACCGGGGAGCTGTTTTTT. Translation gives CASSFWNTGELFF.

In this sample, this clonotype turned up a few times. The rearrangement links TRBV2 to TRBJ1-1; D remains ambiguous. CDR1 and CDR2 from the germline V gene are SNHLY and FYNNEI. The CDR3 covers 13 residues. V lost 4 bases and J lost 4, with 10 bases in between. CDR3 region: CASSGLLGTEAFF. In DNA, the CDR3 is TGTGCCAGCAGTGGACTGCTCGGCACTGAAGCTTTCTTT.

This clonotype was counted ten times or more. This chain uses TRBV7-3 with TRBJ2-7; the D is unclear. CDR3 size: 13 residues. The ends were cut back, 2 bases at V and 3 bases at J, with 8 bases in the middle. Germline V gene data show CDR1 as SGHTA and CDR2 as FQGTGA. Written as DNA, the CDR3 is TGTGCCAGCAGCTTACATGGTAACTACGAGCAGTACTTC. It is translated as CASSLHGNYEQYF. Looking up the rest from reference TRBV7-3 and TRBJ2-7 gives the full variable domain: GAGVSQTPSNKVTEKGKYVELRCDPISGHTALYWYRQSLGQGPEFLIYFQGTGAADDSGLPNDRFFAVRPEGSVSTLKIQRTERGDSAVYLCASSLHGNYEQYFGPGTRLTVT.

This sequence joins TRBV14 and TRBJ1-6; the D is unclear. Germline lookup yields CDR1 SGHDN and CDR2 FVKESK. V dropped 3 bases and J dropped 0 bases, with 9 bases sitting between them. This CDR3 is built from 16 residues. The CDR3 bases are TGTGCCAGCAGCCAGATGTCGAGCTCCTATAATTCACCCCTCCACTTT. Encoded protein: CASSQMSSSYNSPLHF.

This clonotype was seen many times. The chain is built from TRBV27 and TRBJ2-7; TRBD1 is a possible D gene (5 bases). V gave up 0 bases and J gave up 2 bases, with 14 bases separating them. The CDR3 length is 16 residues. The V gene's germline CDR1 is MNHEY and CDR2 SMNVEV (reference sequence). The CDR3 loop reads CASSLSQGTLTYEQYF. The CDR3 region has the DNA TGTGCCAGCAGTTTATCGCAGGGAACTTTAACCTACGAGCAGTACTTC.

This clonotype showed up just a few times. The chain uses TRBV6-5 and TRBJ2-2; tentative D call: TRBD2 (6 bases). Germline V lookup: CDR1 MNHEY, CDR2 SVGAGI. V shed 6 bases and J shed 1 base, with 18 bases lying between them. The CDR3 has 17 residues. The CDR3 nucleotides read TGTGCCAGCAGCCCCGGGGTCGGGGGTCTGAACACCGGGGAGCTGTTTTTT. The encoded protein is CASSPGVGGLNTGELFF.

This clonotype showed up many times. The chain links TRBV6-1 to TRBJ1-4; D perhaps matches TRBD1 (5 bases). The CDR3 has 14 amino acids. Germline CDR1 reads MNHNS; CDR2 reads SASEGT. Between the trimmed V and J ends, which lost 0 bases and 6 bases, there was a span of 8 bases. CDR3 amino acids: CASSEAGDYEKLFF. CDR3 nucleotide sequence: TGTGCCAGCAGTGAAGCAGGGGATTATGAAAAACTGTTTTTT.

This clonotype was counted at least ten times. The chain couples TRBV7-8 to TRBJ2-1; 16 nucleotides match TRBD2. Germline trimming cut 5 bases from V and 7 bases from J; bases unmatched to any gene: 11. This CDR3 contains 18 residues. Germline CDR1 reads SGHVS; CDR2 reads FQNEAQ. The CDR3 coding sequence is TGTGCCAGCAGCCTACGAACTGGGACTAGCGGGGGGGCAAATGAGCAGTTCTTC. It is translated as CASSLRTGTSGGANEQFF.

This clonotype has more than one count but fewer than ten. This chain connects TRBV10-3 to TRBJ2-7; D may be TRBD1 (6 bases). V shed 10 bases and J shed 2 bases, with 12 bases lying between them. Germline CDR1 ENHRY, CDR2 SYGVKD. The CDR3 length is 12 residues. CDR3 nucleotides: TGTGCCACTCAGGGGAACCCCTACGAGCAGTACTTC. Its translation is CATQGNPYEQYF.

This clonotype was observed a handful of times. The CDR3 DNA sequence: TGTGCCAGCAGCTGGGGTGGAGGCGGGGTGTACAATGAGCAGTTCTTC. It codes for CASSWGGGGVYNEQFF. V gene TRBV11-1 combines with J gene TRBJ2-1; tentatively, D is TRBD2 (6 bases). The CDR3 is made up of 16 amino acids. Trimming pared 4 bases from V and 4 bases from J, leaving 17 bases between. Germline lookup yields CDR1 SGHAT and CDR2 FQDESV (reference sequence).

The sample holds a few counts of this clonotype. This rearrangement joins TRBV9 to TRBJ1-2; TRBD1 matches at 9 bases. Germline-derived CDR1 and CDR2 are SGDLS and YYNGEE. CDR3 length: 15 amino acids. V lost 4 bases to trimming and J lost 6 bases; unmatched junction nucleotides: 10. CDR3 DNA: TGTGCCAGCAGCCCCGGGACAGGGAAAAGCGATGGCTACACCTTC. It is translated as CASSPGTGKSDGYTF.

J is TRBJ2-1 and V is TRBV4-1, with TRBD2 as a possible D gene (5 bases). Germline V gene data show CDR1 as MGHRA and CDR2 as YSYEKL. This CDR3 is built from 14 residues. V lost 4 bases, J lost 8 bases, and 15 bases lay in between. The CDR3 bases are TGCGCCAGCAGCCTTTACGTTGAGGGCTATGAGCAGTTCTTC. It specifies CASSLYVEGYEQFF.

The chain employs TRBV7-6 and TRBJ2-7; tentative D call: TRBD1 (6 bases). Germline V gene sequence: CDR1 SGHVS, CDR2 FNYEAQ. The germline V and J ends were trimmed by 0 bases and 0 bases, with 9 bases remaining between them. This CDR3 has 15 amino acids. CDR3 coding DNA: TGTGCCAGCAGCTTAGCGAGGACAGCCTCCTACGAGCAGTACTTC. It yields the protein CASSLARTASYEQYF. Using reference TRBV7-6 and TRBJ2-7 for the parts outside the CDR3, the full variable domain is GAGVSQSPRYKVTKRGQDVALRCDPISGHVSLYWYRQALGQGPEFLTYFNYEAQQDKSGLPNDRFSAERPEGSISTLTIQRTEQRDSAMYRCASSLARTASYEQYFGPGTRLTVT.

The rearrangement joins TRBV5-1 to TRBJ2-7; D may match TRBD1 or TRBD2 (6 bases each). The V gene lost 0 bases and the J gene lost 7 bases, with 14 bases spanning the gap. The germline V gene encodes CDR1 SGHRS and CDR2 YFSETQ. The CDR3 extends over 14 amino acids. CDR3 coding DNA: TGCGCCAGCAGCTTGGTGCCGGGGGCGGGTGAGCAGTACTTC. It yields the protein CASSLVPGAGEQYF.

The gene calls are TRBV19 and TRBJ1-1; D may be TRBD1 (6 bases). The germline V gene has CDR1 LNHDA and CDR2 SQIVND (reference sequence). The CDR3 spans 11 residues. The V end lost 11 bases, the J end lost 6 bases, and 13 bases lay between the germline ends. CDR3 region: CAVGGAAEAFF. The CDR3 nucleotides read TGTGCCGTGGGGGGGGCCGCTGAAGCTTTCTTT.

This clonotype came up many times. CDR3 sequence: CASREQGYNEQYF. CDR3 coding DNA: TGTGCCAGCCGAGAGCAGGGCTATAACGAGCAGTACTTC. The rearrangement joins TRBV6-1 to TRBJ2-7; D possibly corresponds to TRBD1 (5 bases). Trimming took 8 bases from V and 5 from J, leaving 16 bases between them. CDR3 length: 13 residues. Germline values: CDR1 MNHNS, CDR2 SASEGT.

This clonotype has a count of ten or more. This chain connects TRBV7-9 to TRBJ2-3; 7 bases match TRBD2. Per germline, CDR1 SEHNR and CDR2 FQNEAQ (reference sequence). CDR3 length equals 17 residues. V shed 3 bases and J 3 bases; nucleotides not matched to a gene: 12. CDR3 in amino acids: CASSFPGSGSTTDTQYF. The CDR3 coding sequence is TGTGCCAGCAGCTTCCCGGGTAGCGGGTCGACAACAGATACGCAGTATTTT.

This clonotype occurred a few times. The chain is built from TRBV20-1 and TRBJ1-1; TRBD1 might be the D (5 bases). Deletions cut 1 base from V and 0 bases from J, with 9 bases between. Looked up from germline, CDR1 is DFQATT and CDR2 is SNEGSKA (reference sequence). The CDR3 runs 14 residues. The CDR3 region is CSARVKGMNTEAFF. The CDR3, as DNA: TGCAGTGCTAGAGTTAAGGGGATGAACACTGAAGCTTTCTTT.

The sample holds many counts of this clonotype. V and J are TRBV28 and TRBJ2-1, with TRBD2 identical over 9 bases. The V gene's germline CDR1 is MDHEN and CDR2 SYDVKM. The CDR3 runs 14 residues. The CDR3 nucleotides read TGTAGGGCGACCGGGCGGGAGGGCCTCTATGAGCAGTTCTTC. It yields the protein CRATGREGLYEQFF.